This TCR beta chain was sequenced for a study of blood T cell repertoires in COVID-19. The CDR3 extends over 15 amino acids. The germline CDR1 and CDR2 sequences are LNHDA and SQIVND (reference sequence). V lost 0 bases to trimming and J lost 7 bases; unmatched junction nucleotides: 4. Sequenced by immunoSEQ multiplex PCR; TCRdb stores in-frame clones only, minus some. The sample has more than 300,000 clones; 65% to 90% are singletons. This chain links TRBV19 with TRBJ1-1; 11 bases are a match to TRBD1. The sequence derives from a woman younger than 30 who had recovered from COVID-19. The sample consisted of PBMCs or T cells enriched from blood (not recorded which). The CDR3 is CASSIDGTGGFEAFF. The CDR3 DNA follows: TGTGCCAGTAGTATAGATGGGACAGGGGGGTTTGAAGCTTTCTTT.